The source of this T cell receptor beta chain is a study of T cell responses to AZD1222 COVID-19 vaccine. Study overall: Both about-4-week and about-12-week second-dose recipients were combined. Findings and limits, study-wide: Repertoire sampling occurred only after the peak T cell response. Seropositive status at baseline applied to only 5 or 6 AZD1222 recipients.

Comments on this clone: The antigen remains unidentified.

Libraries were prepared by immunoSEQ multiplex PCR; TCRdb keeps only in-frame clonotypes and omits some of them. Altogether 150,000 to 200,000 clones are present, 85% to 95% being singletons, with the ten largest covering about 0.9%. This CDR3 is built from 12 residues. Germline CDR1 and CDR2: MDHEN and SYDVKM. Trimming cost V 5 bases and J 8 bases, with 12 bases left between them. This chain joins TRBV28 and TRBJ1-2; weak D call: TRBD1 (5 bases). The sequences come from peripheral blood, collected on day 0 of AZD1222 vaccination. This TCR came from an adult in good health. In nucleotides, the CDR3 is TGTGCCAGCAGTAACCCGCCAGGGGGCTACACCTTC. Its protein product is CASSNPPGGYTF.